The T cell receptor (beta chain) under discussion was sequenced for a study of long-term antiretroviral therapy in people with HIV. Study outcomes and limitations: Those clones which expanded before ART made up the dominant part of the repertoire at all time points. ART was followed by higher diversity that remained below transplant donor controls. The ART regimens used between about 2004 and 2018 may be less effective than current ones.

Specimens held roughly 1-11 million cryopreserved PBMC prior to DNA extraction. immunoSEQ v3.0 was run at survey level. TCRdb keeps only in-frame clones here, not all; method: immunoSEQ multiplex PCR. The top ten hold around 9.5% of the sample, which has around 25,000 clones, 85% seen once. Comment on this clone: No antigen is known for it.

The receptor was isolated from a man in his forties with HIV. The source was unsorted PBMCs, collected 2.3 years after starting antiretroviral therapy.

CDR3 nucleotides: TGTGCCAGCAGTGTACAGGGGGCGAGGGTTGCGAACACTGAAGCTTTCTTT. It is translated as CASSVQGARVANTEAFF. The chain uses TRBV2 and TRBJ1-1; 9 nucleotides agree with TRBD1. Germline V CDR1 and CDR2: SNHLY, FYNNEI. The CDR3 sequence is 17 residues long. Unmatched junction bases numbered 10, after V lost 4 bases and J lost 1 base.